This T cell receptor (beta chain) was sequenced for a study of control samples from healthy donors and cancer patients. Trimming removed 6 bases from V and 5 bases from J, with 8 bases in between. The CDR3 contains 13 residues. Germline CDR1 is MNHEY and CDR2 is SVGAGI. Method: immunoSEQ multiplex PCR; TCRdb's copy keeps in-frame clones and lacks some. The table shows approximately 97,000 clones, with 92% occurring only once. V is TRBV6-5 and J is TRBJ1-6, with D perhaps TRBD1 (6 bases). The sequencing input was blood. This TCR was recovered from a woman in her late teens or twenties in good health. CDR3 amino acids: CASRQGNNSPLHF. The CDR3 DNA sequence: TGTGCCAGCAGACAGGGTAATAATTCACCCCTCCACTTT.